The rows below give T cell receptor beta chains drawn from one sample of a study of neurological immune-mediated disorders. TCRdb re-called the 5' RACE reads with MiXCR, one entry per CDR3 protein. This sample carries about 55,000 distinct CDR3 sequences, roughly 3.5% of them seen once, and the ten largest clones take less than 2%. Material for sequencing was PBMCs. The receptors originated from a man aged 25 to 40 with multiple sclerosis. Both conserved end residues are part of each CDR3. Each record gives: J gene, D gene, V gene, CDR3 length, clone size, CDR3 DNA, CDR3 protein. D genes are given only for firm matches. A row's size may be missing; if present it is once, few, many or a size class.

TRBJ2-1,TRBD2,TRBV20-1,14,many,TGCAGTGCGACTGCTAGCGGAGCTTACAATGAGCAGTTCTTC,CSATASGAYNEQFF
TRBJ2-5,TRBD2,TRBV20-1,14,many,TGCAGTGCTGCCAGCGGGAGTGGTATAGAGACCCAGTACTTC,CSAASGSGIETQYF
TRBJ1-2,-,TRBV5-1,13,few,TGCGCCAGCAGCTTGGAGGCGGGGCTGGGCTACACCTTC,CASSLEAGLGYTF
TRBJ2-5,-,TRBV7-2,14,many,TGTGCCAGCAGCCCCCTGGGGGCGGAAGAGACCCAGTACTTC,CASSPLGAEETQYF
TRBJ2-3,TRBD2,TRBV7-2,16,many,TGTGCCAGCAGCTTCACTAGCGGGGGGGCGTCAGATACGCAGTATTTT,CASSFTSGGASDTQYF
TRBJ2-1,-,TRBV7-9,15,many,TGTGCCAGCATGATGGGGAGGAGCTCCTACAATGAGCAGTTCTTC,CASMMGRSSYNEQFF
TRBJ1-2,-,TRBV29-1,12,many,TGCAGCGCTGGAGAGGGGGAAAATGGCTACACCTTC,CSAGEGENGYTF
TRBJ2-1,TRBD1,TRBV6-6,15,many,TGTGCCAGCAGCTCCCCGGGACAGCATTACAATGAGCAGTTCTTC,CASSSPGQHYNEQFF
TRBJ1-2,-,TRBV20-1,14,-,TGCAGTGCACCCGCGGGGGCGGGTAACTATGGCTACACCTTC,CSAPAGAGNYGYTF
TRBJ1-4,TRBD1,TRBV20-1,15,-,TGCAGTGCAACCGGGACAGGGGCGGATAATGAAAAACTGTTTTTT,CSATGTGADNEKLFF
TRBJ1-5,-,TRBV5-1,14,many,TGCGCCAGCAGCCCTGCGGGGGTCGGTCAGCCCCAGCATTTT,CASSPAGVGQPQHF
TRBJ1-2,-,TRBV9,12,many,TGTGCCAGCAGCGTAGGGGTGAATGGCTACACCTTC,CASSVGVNGYTF
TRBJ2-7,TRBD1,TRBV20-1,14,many,TGCAGTGCCCCCACAGGGGGCAGTACCTACGAGCAGTACTTC,CSAPTGGSTYEQYF
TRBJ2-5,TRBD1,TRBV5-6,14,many,TGTGCCAGCAGCTTTGGGACAGGGAGAGAGACCCAGTACTTC,CASSFGTGRETQYF
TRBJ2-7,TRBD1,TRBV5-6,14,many,TGTGCCAGCAGCGTGACAGGGGTCAACTACGAGCAGTACTTC,CASSVTGVNYEQYF
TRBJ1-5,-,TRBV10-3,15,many,TGTGCCATCAGTGACTCAGGGTTGTACAATCAGCCCCAGCATTTT,CAISDSGLYNQPQHF
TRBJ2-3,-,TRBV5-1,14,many,TGCGCCAGCAGCGCCTTTTGGGGGGAAGATACGCAGTATTTT,CASSAFWGEDTQYF
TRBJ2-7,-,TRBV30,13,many,TGTGCCTGGACGGGTAGGACTCCGGGGGAGCAGTACTTC,CAWTGRTPGEQYF
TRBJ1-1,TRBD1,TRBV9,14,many,TGTGCCAGCAGCCCGGGGACAGGGGGCACTGAAGCTTTCTTT,CASSPGTGGTEAFF
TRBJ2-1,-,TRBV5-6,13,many,TGTGCCAGCAGCCCTCGGTGGGTAAATGAGCAGTTCTTC,CASSPRWVNEQFF
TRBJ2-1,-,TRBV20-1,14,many,TGCAGTGTGCCCGGGACGCACTCCTACAATGAGCAGTTCTTC,CSVPGTHSYNEQFF
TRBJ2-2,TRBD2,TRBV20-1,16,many,TGCAGTGCTAGAGACCTAGCGGGGGGCAACACCGGGGAGCTGTTTTTT,CSARDLAGGNTGELFF
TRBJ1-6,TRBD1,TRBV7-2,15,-,TGTGCCAGCAGCGCGGGACAGGGGATGAATTCACCCCTCAACTTT,CASSAGQGMNSPLNF
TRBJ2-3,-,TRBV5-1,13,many,TGCGCCAGCAGCTTGGGGTACACAGATACGCAGTATTTT,CASSLGYTDTQYF
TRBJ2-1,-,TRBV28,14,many,TGTGCCAGCAGTTTGGAGGGGCTCGGCAATGAGCAGTTCTTC,CASSLEGLGNEQFF
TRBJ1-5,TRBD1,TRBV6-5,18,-,TGTGCCACTCAACCTACCGGGACAGTGAGAGGGGGCAATCAGCCCCAGCATTTT,CATQPTGTVRGGNQPQHF